This TCR beta chain was identified in a study of stem cell transplantation in POMP-related autoinflammatory disease. About the study: Hypothesis: faulty thymoproteasomes impair CD8+ T-cell selection, skewing TRB repertoires.

With V trimmed by 4 bases and J by 7 bases, 19 bases remained unmatched. This CDR3 spans 19 amino acids. Per germline, CDR1 SGHRS and CDR2 YFSETQ. In regard to this clone: Its antigen is not identified.

TCRdb's table, derived via immunoSEQ multiplex PCR, lists solely in-frame clones and lacks some. The sample contains about 1,400 clones, roughly 81% of which appear only once. Whole-study findings and limits: In patients with PRAID, every analyzed T-cell subset tended to show lower diversity and higher clonality. Patients with PRAID showed a restricted number of unique TRB V-J gene pairings.

This chain links TRBV5-1 with TRBJ2-1, with 11 bases identical to TRBD2. The clonotype comes from a human donor in good health. The sequencing input was Tregs from PBMCs. The CDR3 coding sequence is TGCGCCAGCAGCAAACAGACAGGGAGGGCTAGCGGGAGGTGGAATGAGCAGTTCTTC. This sequence encodes CASSKQTGRASGRWNEQFF.